Listed below are T cell receptor beta chains from one sample, sequenced in a study of CD8+CD57+ T cells in acquired aplastic anemia. TCRdb ran MiXCR on the reads and lists one entry per CDR3 protein. The table lists around 42,000 distinct CDR3 sequences, roughly two thirds of them singletons, with 59% in the top ten. Sequencing was carried out using sorted CD4+, CD8+, or CD8+CD57+ T cells (not recorded which) from PBMCs. These receptors were taken from a human donor with aplastic anemia. Both conserved end residues are trimmed from each CDR3.

TRBV7-2	TRBJ1-1	ASSTLGPMNTEAF
TRBV20-1	TRBJ1-2	SASRDTLYGYT
TRBV7-9	TRBJ2-7	ASSAGQSYEQY
TRBV9	TRBJ1-6	ASKGGGAGNSPLH
TRBV2	TRBJ2-1	ASRKLALRDNEQF
TRBV6-5	TRBJ1-6	ASSYEKRISPLH
TRBV29-1	TRBJ1-6	SVGDRNSPLH
TRBV7-9	TRBJ1-2	ASSPQGPHTYGYT
TRBV2	TRBJ1-2	ASVEGASYGYT
TRBV7-2	TRBJ2-7	ASSSLLAGVYEQY
TRBV19	TRBJ1-5	ASSIGLGQPQH